This T cell receptor (beta chain) was sequenced in a study of CD8 T cells in ankylosing spondylitis. Whole-study results and caveats: Roughly eight highly homologous variants made up a TCR beta motif that seemed to typify ankylosing spondylitis blood.

There are many counts of this clonotype. The antigen remains undetermined. Trimming cost V 6 bases and J 0 bases; bases outside gene matches: 3. CDR3 size: 14 residues. TCRdb itself ran the 5' RACE reads through MiXCR, one entry per CDR3 protein. This table has about 90,000 distinct CDR3 sequences, approximately 8.9% appearing once. V usage is TRBV12-3 or TRBV12-4 and J usage is TRBJ1-1; 8 bases are shared with TRBD1. This clonotype was sampled from a male donor with ankylosing spondylitis. The specimen was blood, either unsorted or a sorted T cell fraction (not recorded which). The CDR3 DNA is TGTGCCAGCAGAGTGACAGGGGTGAACACTGAAGCTTTCTTT. This translates into CASRVTGVNTEAFF.